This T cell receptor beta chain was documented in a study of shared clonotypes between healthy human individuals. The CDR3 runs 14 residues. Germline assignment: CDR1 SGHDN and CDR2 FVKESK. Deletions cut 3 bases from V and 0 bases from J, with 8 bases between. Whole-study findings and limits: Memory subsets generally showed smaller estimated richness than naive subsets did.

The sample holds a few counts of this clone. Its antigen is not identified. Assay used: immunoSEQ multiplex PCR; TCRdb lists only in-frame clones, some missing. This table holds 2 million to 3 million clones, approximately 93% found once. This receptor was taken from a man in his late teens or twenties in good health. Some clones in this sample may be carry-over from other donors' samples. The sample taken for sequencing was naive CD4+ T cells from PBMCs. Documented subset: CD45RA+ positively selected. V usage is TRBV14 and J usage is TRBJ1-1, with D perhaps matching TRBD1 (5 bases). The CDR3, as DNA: TGTGCCAGCAGCCACGGGACGGTGAACACTGAAGCTTTCTTT. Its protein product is CASSHGTVNTEAFF.